Listed here is a single TCR beta chain. Its antigen is currently unknown. The sample belongs to a study of cytomegalovirus exposure and HLA in healthy donors. V was clipped by 5 bases and J by 6 bases, with 10 bases between them. The germline V gene encodes CDR1 SSHAT and CDR2 FNYEAQ (reference sequence). The length of the CDR3 is 13 residues. Points from the study as a whole: A later analysis linked a missense variant in DCLRE1C to the trimming of TCR beta V and J genes. CMV serostatus stood as the only immune exposure information on hand.

The PCR used 60 Vbeta and 13 Jbeta primers. Assay used: immunoSEQ multiplex PCR; TCRdb lists only in-frame clones, some missing. Here the sample spans about 95,000 clones, approximately 80% being singletons. This sequence joins TRBV7-7 and TRBJ2-2, with TRBD1 as a possible D gene (5 bases). The clonotype was recovered from a man aged 25-40 years in good health and CMV-seropositive. Sequencing was carried out using PBMCs. Here the CDR3 reads CASSGDSSGELFF. In nucleotides, the CDR3 is TGTGCCAGCAGCGGAGACAGTTCCGGGGAGCTGTTTTTT.